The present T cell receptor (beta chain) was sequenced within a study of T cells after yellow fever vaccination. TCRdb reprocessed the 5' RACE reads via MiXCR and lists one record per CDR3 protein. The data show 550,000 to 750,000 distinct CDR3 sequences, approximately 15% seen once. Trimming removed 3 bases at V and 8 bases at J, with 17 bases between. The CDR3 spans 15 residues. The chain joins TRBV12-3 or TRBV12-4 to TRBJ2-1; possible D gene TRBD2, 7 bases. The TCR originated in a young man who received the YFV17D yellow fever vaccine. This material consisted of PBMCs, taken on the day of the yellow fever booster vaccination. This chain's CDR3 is CASSLGGLGLDEQFF. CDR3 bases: TGTGCCAGCAGTTTGGGGGGGCTAGGTTTAGATGAGCAGTTCTTC.